This T cell receptor beta chain was sequenced during a study of blood T cell repertoires in COVID-19. Overall study context: Collection of acute and convalescent COVID-19 samples took place in the United States, Italy and Spain. T cells, B-cell-depleted T cells, or PBMCs provided the cDNA or gDNA that served as material.

Original data processing: Reference gene primer amplification gave nucleated cell count estimates. Repertoires were generated with immunoSEQ multiplex PCR, while TCRdb's copy carries only in-frame clones and drops some. V and J calls and clone size are given by that table; D and trimming were obtained from the DNA. The data contain under 150,000 clones, over 60% of them seen just once; the ten biggest clones take up about 4%. The sequencing input was peripheral blood. This receptor was obtained from a woman older than 75 with acute or convalescent COVID-19.

The CDR3 bases are TGTGCCAGCAGTTACTCTCGCGGGAGGGCCCCCGGGGAGCTGTTTTTT. Translating gives CASSYSRGRAPGELFF. The J gene is TRBJ2-2, the V gene TRBV6-6; the match to TRBD2 covers 9 bases. V lost 0 bases, J lost 6 bases, and 5 bases stayed unmatched. The CDR3 has 16 residues. Germline V gene sequence: CDR1 MNHNY, CDR2 SVGAGI (reference sequence).